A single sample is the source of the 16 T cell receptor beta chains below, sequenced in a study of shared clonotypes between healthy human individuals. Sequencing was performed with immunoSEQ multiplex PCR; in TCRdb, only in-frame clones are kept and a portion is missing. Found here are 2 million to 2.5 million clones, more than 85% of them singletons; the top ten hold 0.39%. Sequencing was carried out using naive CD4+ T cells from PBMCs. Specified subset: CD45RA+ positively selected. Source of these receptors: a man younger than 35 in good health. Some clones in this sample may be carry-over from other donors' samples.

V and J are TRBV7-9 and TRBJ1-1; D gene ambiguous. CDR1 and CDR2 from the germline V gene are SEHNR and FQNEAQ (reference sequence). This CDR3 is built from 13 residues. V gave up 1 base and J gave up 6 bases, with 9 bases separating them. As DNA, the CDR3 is TGTGCCAGCAGCTTAGTGTTCGGCGCTGAAGCTTTCTTT. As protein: CASSLVFGAEAFF.

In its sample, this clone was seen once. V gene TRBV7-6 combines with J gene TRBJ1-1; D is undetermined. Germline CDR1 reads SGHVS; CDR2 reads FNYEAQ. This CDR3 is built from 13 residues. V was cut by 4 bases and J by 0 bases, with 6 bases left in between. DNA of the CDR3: TGTGCCAGCAGCTCCCTGGTGAACACTGAAGCTTTCTTT. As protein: CASSSLVNTEAFF.

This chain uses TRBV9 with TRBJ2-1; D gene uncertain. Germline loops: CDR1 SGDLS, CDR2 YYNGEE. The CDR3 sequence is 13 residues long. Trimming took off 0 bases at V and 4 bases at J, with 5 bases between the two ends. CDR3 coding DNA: TGTGCCAGCAGCGTAGGTAATTACAATGAGCAGTTCTTC. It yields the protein CASSVGNYNEQFF. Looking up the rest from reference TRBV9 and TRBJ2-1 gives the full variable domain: DSGVTQTPKHLITATGQRVTLRCSPRSGDLSVYWYQQSLDQGLQFLIQYYNGEERAKGNILERFSAQQFPDLHSELNLSSLELGDSALYFCASSVGNYNEQFFGPGTRLTVL.

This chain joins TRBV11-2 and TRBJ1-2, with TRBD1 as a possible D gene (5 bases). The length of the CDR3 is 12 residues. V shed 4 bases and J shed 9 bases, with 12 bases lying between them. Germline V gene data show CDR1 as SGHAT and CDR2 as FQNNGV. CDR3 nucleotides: TGTGCCAGCAGCTCAGGGCCCGCTAGCTACACCTTC. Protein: CASSSGPASYTF. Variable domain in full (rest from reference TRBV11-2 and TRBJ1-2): EAGVAQSPRYKIIEKRQSVAFWCNPISGHATLYWYQQILGQGPKLLIQFQNNGVVDDSQLPKDRFSAERLKGVDSTLKIQPAKLEDSAVYLCASSSGPASYTFGSGTRLTVV.

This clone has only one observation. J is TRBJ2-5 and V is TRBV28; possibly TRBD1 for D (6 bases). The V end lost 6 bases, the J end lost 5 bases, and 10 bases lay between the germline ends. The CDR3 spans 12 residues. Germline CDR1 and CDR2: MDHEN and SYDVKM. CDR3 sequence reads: CASSGQWETQYF. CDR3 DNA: TGTGCCAGCAGCGGACAGTGGGAGACCCAGTACTTC.

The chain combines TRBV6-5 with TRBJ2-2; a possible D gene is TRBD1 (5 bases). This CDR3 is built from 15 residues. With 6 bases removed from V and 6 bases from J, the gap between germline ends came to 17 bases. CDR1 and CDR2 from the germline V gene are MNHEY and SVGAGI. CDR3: CASSRQGSRAGELFF. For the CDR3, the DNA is TGTGCCAGCAGCCGTCAGGGATCTCGGGCCGGGGAGCTGTTTTTT.

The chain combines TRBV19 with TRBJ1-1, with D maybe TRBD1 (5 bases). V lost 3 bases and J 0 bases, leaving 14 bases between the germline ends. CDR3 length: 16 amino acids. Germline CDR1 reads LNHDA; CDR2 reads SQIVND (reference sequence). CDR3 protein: CASSIYGGTLNTEAFF. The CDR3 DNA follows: TGTGCCAGTAGTATTTATGGTGGGACCTTGAACACTGAAGCTTTCTTT.

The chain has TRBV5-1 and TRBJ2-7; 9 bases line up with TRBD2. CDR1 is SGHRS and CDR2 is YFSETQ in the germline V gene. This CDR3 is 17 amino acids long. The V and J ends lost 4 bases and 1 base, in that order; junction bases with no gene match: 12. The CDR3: CASSAGPGAGGSYEQYF. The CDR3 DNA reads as TGCGCCAGCAGCGCCGGACCCGGGGCGGGAGGGTCCTACGAGCAGTACTTC.

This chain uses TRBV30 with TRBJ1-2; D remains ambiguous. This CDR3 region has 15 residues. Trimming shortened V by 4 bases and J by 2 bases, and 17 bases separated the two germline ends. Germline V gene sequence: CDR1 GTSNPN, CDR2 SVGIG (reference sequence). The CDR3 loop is CAWINGPYPNYGYTF. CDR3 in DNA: TGTGCCTGGATCAACGGCCCCTACCCCAACTATGGCTACACCTTC.

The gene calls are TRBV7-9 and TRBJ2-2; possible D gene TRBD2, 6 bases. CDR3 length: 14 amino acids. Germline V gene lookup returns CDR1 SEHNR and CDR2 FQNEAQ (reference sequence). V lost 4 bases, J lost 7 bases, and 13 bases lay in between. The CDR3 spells CASSSGAGDGELFF. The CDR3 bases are TGTGCCAGCAGCTCGGGAGCCGGAGACGGGGAGCTGTTTTTT.

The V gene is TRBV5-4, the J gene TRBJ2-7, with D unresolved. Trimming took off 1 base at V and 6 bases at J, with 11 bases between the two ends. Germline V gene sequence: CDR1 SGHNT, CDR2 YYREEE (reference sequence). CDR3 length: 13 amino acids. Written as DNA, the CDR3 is TGTGCCAGCAGCTTGACACCGGGTCCCGAGCAGTACTTC. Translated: CASSLTPGPEQYF.

As DNA, the CDR3 is TGTGCCAGCAGCCCCGATAGGGTGGTCGGACCCACAGATACGCAGTATTTT. As protein: CASSPDRVVGPTDTQYF. The J gene is TRBJ2-3, the V gene TRBV7-8; no clear D gene. Trimming took off 5 bases at V and 2 bases at J, with 20 bases between the two ends. This CDR3 has 17 residues. Germline CDR1 is SGHVS and CDR2 is FQNEAQ.

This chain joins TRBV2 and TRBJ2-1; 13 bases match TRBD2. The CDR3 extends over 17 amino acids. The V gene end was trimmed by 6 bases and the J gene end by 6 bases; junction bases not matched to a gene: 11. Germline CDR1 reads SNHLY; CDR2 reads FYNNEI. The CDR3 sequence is CASRGYTSGRASNEQFF. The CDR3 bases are TGTGCCAGCAGAGGGTACACTAGCGGGAGGGCCTCCAATGAGCAGTTCTTC.

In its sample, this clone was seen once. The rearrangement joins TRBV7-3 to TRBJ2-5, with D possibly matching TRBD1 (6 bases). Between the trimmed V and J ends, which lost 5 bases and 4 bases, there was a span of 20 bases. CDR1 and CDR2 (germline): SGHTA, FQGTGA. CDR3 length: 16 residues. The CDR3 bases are TGTGCCAGCAGCCCCAGCCCGACAGGTTCTGCAGAGACCCAGTACTTC. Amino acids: CASSPSPTGSAETQYF.

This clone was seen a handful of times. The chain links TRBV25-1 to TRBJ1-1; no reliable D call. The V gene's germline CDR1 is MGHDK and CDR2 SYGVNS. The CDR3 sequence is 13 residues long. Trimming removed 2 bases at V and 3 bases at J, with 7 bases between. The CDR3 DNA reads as TGTGCCAGCAGTGAACCGGGCTACACTGAAGCTTTCTTT. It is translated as CASSEPGYTEAFF.

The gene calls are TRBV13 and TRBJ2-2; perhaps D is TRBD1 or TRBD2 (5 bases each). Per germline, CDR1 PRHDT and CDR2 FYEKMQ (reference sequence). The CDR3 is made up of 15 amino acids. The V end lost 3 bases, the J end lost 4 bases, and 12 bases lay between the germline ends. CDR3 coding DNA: TGTGCCAGCAGCTTGAAGGGGCGGGTCACCGGGGAGCTGTTTTTT. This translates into CASSLKGRVTGELFF.